This T cell receptor beta chain emerged from a study of blood T cell repertoires in COVID-19 (dated by TCRdb to the early 2020s). Regarding the study in general: The collaborator samples originated in the United States, Italy and Spain and spanned the acute and convalescent phases of COVID-19. The prospective study material was composed of cDNA or gDNA derived from T cells, B-cell-depleted T cells, or PBMCs. The dataset comprised deeply sampled blood TCRbeta repertoires from subjects exposed to, actively infected with, or recovered from COVID-19. A freely available public database, intended as a resource for researchers studying the immune response to SARS-CoV-2, is where the repertoires were released. Samples came from the ongoing ImmuneRACE study (first 160 participants) plus 1,254 subjects from 6 global collaborators. A de-identified subject ID, COVID-19 status, age in years and sex were almost always included in the sample metadata. HLA class I and class II types, where available, came from metadata supplied by the sample provider rather than from assay-based typing. General findings and caveats noted by the study authors: How much clinical and demographic metadata was included differed by source and by participant, and the metadata was provided uncurated.

Collaborating institutions collected whole blood in K2EDTA tubes following their own protocols. For TCRbeta analysis, collaborator samples were shipped as frozen whole blood, as isolated PBMCs, or as DNA extracted from either sample type. Including cysteine and phenylalanine, the CDR3 has 14 amino acids. The sequence is cut down to CDR3 DNA, 42 bases in frame from base 1. V sheds 0 bases and J sheds 7 bases, leaving 10 bases between their ends. CDR1 LGHNA and CDR2 YSLEER are derived from the germline V gene. This clone has only one observation. The specificity of this receptor is unknown. It has no much larger one-base neighbor in the sample; base qualities were not kept. The immunoSEQ Assay, a bias-controlled multiplex PCR, was used to amplify TCRbeta CDR3 regions from genomic DNA. In the source study's methods: The number of nucleated cells in each sample was estimated by amplification of reference gene primers within the assay. Sequence reads were collapsed and filtered to measure the absolute abundance of every unique TCRbeta CDR3 rearrangement. Productive Simpson clonality was computed per sample as the square root of Simpson's diversity index over productive rearrangements. TCRdb retrieved this table from immuneACCESS and kept in-frame rearrangements only. Not all clones are present; in checked studies, unresolved V genes account for under half, and no reason is known for the remainder. The V and J calls and clone size come from that table; D and trimming were worked out from the DNA. The sample table shows 140,000 to 150,000 clones, and around 83% are seen once. 2.6% of the sample is in the top ten clones.

The chain joins TRBV4-3 to TRBJ2-4; the best D guess is TRBD2, with 7 bases matching. Sequencing used peripheral blood. This clonotype was sampled from a human donor with acute or convalescent COVID-19. The donor label of this sample is uncertain. The nucleotide sequence is given as TGCGCCAGCAGCCAAGAAGGGGGGGCGAACATTCAGTACTTC. This translates into CASSQEGGANIQYF.